The entry below gives a single TCR beta chain sequence along with its context. This entry is derived from a study of T-cell reconstitution after alpha-beta-depleted transplantation in children. Preparing the TCRbeta library involved the use of unique molecular identifiers. TCRdb re-called the PCR reads with MiXCR, one entry per CDR3 protein. The sample has 350,000 to 450,000 distinct CDR3 sequences, 13% seen once. Trimming cost V 7 bases and J 3 bases, with 13 bases left between them. There are 14 residues in the CDR3. Looked up from germline, CDR1 is SGHTA and CDR2 is FQGNSA. This TCR was recovered from a human donor who donated a stem cell graft to a child with Fanconi anemia. V gene TRBV7-2 combines with J gene TRBJ2-1; D is ambiguous. This material consisted of PBMCs, taken from the stem cell graft. CDR3 bases: TGTGCCAGCACCATGGGTCTTGTCTACAATGAGCAGTTCTTC. Translation gives CASTMGLVYNEQFF.